This T cell receptor beta chain was obtained from a study of Ad26.COV2.S vaccination and SARS-CoV-2 variants. Study-level background: In the COV1001 trial, the donor was in the Ad26.COV2.S arm. Into the muscle, Ad26.COV2.S was dosed once or twice, 56 days apart.

Data came from immunoSEQ multiplex PCR; TCRdb stores just in-frame clones and leaves some out. Of around 420,000 clones listed, over 75% are singletons. In the case of this clone: Its antigen is undetermined.

General study points: TCR breadth and depth analyses may have underestimated total T cell responses. Measurement of non-spike TCR breadth gave similar results in vaccine and placebo recipients.

The CDR3 sequence is 13 residues long. Trimming took 5 bases from V and 2 from J, leaving 10 bases between them. The germline gives CDR1 MNHEY, CDR2 SVGAGI. Treatment described: 15 to 20 received Ad26.COV2.S at low or high dose, single or two shots; 5 received placebo; per-sample allocation not given. At day 63 after the first vaccine or placebo injection, samples were drawn. The chain uses TRBV6-5 and TRBJ2-7; D unresolved. The sequence came from a person between 18 and 65 years old who received the Ad26.COV2.S COVID-19 vaccine or a placebo. Sequencing used peripheral blood, obtained in a trial of Ad26.COV2.S vaccine versus placebo. CDR3 sequence reads: CASSTNTPYEQYF. CDR3 nucleotide sequence: TGTGCCAGCAGTACAAATACTCCCTACGAGCAGTACTTC.